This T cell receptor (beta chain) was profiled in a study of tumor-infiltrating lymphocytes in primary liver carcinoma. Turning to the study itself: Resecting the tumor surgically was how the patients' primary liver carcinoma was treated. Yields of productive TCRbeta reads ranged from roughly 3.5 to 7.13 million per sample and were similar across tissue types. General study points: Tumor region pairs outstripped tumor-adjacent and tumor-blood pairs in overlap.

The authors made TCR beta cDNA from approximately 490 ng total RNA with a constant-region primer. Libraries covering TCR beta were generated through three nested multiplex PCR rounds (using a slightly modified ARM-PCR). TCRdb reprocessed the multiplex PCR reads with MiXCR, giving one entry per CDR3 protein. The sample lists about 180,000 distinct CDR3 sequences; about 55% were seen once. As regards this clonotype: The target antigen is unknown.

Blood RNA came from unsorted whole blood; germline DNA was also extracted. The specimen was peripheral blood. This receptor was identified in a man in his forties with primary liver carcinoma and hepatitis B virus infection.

The CDR3 coding sequence is TGTGCCAGCAGCCTAGCGGGAGTAGTAGATACGCAGTATTTT. It encodes CASSLAGVVDTQYF. The chain links TRBV11-3 to TRBJ2-3; 10 positions agree with TRBD2. The CDR3 runs to 14 residues. With V trimmed by 5 bases and J by 5 bases, 4 bases remained unmatched. Germline values: CDR1 SGHNT, CDR2 YENEEA. The complete variable domain, with remaining parts taken from reference TRBV11-3 and TRBJ2-3, reads EAGVVQSPRYKIIEKKQPVAFWCNPISGHNTLYWYLQNLGQGPELLIRYENEEAVDDSQLPKDRFSAERLKGVDSTLKIQPAELGDSAVYLCASSLAGVVDTQYFGPGTRLTVL.